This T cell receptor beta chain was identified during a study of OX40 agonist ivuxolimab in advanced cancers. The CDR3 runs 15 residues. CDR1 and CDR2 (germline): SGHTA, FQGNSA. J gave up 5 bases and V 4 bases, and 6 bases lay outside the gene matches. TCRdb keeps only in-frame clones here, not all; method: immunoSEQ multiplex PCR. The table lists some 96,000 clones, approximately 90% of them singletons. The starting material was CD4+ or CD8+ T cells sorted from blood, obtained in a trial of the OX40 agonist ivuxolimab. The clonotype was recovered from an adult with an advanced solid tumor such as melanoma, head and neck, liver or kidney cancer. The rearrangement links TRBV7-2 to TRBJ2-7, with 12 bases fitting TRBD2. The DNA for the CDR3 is TGTGCCAGCAGCTCATCTAGCGGGAGGGCCCACGAGCAGTACTTC. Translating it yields CASSSSSGRAHEQYF.